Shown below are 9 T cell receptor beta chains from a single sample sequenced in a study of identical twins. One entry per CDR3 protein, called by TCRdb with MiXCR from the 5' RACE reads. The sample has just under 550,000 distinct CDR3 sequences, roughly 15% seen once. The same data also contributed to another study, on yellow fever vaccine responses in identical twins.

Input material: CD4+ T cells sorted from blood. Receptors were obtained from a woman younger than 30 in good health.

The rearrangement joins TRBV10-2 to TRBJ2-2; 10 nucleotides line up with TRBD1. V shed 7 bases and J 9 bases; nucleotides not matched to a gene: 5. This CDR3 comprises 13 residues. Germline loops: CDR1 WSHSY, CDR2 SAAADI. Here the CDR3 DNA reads TGCGCCAGCAAGATGGGACAGGGGCGGGAGCTGTTTTTT. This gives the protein CASKMGQGRELFF.

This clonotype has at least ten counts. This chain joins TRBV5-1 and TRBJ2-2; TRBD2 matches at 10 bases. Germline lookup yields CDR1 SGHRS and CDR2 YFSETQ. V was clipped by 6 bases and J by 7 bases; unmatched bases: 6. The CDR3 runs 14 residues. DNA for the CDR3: TGCGCCAGCACTTCGGGACTAGCGTTCGGGGAGCTGTTTTTT. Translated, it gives CASTSGLAFGELFF.

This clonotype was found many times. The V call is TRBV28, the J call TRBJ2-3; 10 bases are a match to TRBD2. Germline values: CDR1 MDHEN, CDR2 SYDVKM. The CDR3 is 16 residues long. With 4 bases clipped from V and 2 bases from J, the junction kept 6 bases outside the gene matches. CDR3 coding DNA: TGTGCCAGCAGTTGGCAACTAGCGGGGCACACAGATACGCAGTATTTT. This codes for CASSWQLAGHTDTQYF.

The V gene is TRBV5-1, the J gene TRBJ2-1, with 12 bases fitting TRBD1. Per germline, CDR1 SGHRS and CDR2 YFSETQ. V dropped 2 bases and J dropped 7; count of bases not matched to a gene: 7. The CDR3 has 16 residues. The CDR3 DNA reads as TGCGCCAGCAGCTTTGCCGGGACAGGGGGCTTGAATGAGCAGTTCTTC. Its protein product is CASSFAGTGGLNEQFF.

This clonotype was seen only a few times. The CDR3 sequence: CASSDVGGSQETQYF. CDR3 DNA sequence: TGCGCCAGCAGTGATGTAGGGGGGTCCCAAGAGACCCAGTACTTC. The chain couples TRBV10-2 to TRBJ2-5; the D call may be TRBD1 or TRBD2 (6 bases each). There are 15 residues in the CDR3. Trimming pared 3 bases from V and 1 base from J, leaving 12 bases between. In germline, CDR1 is WSHSY, CDR2 SAAADI.

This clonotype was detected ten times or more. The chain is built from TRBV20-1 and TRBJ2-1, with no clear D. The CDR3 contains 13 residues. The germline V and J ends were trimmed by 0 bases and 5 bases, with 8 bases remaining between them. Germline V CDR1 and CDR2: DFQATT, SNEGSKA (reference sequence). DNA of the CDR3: TGCAGTGCTAGAGATCTCTTAGACAATGAGCAGTTCTTC. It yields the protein CSARDLLDNEQFF.

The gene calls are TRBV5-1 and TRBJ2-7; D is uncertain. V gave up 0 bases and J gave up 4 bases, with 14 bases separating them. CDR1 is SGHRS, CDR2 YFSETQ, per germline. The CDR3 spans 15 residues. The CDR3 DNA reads TGCGCCAGCAGCTTGGAGGCACACCCGAATTACGAGCAGTACTTC. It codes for CASSLEAHPNYEQYF.

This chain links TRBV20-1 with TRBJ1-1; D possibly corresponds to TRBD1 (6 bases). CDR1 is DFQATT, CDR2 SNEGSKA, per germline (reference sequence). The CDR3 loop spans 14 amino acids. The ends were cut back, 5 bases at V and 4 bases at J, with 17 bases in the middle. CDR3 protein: CSASVQGWGTEAFF. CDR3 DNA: TGCAGTGCTTCCGTACAGGGTTGGGGCACTGAAGCTTTCTTT.

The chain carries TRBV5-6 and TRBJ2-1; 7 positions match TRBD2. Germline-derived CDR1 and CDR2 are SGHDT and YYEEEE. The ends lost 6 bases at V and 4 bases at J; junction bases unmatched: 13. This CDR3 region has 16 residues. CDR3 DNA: TGTGCCAGCACCCCCTTGACCGGGACTACTTACAATGAGCAGTTCTTC. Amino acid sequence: CASTPLTGTTYNEQFF.